This TCR beta chain was captured by sequencing in a study of regulatory T cells in long-lasting Graves disease. Study-level information: To qualify as persistent, Graves' disease required over 5 years of antithyroid drugs with positive TSH receptor antibodies. Regarding the study as a whole: Gene preferences differed: TRBV28, TRBJ1-2, TRBJ2-5 in persistent cases.

Indicated time point: persistent/refractory GD, antithyroid drugs over 5 years with positive TRAb. RNA extracted from PBMCs served as the sequencing template. In each case, Graves' disease was diagnosed per American Thyroid Association guidelines. Patient provenance is recorded as an endocrinology department in Xi'an, China. With iRepertoire HTBI primers and Arm-PCR of CDR3 regions, TCR beta libraries were built. One entry per CDR3 protein, called by TCRdb with MiXCR from the multiplex PCR reads. The sample holds 350,000 to 450,000 distinct CDR3 sequences; roughly 24% are singletons and the top ten take about 27%. Germline CDR1 reads LNHNV; CDR2 reads YYDKDF (reference sequence). The CDR3 sequence is 13 residues long. V was pared by 1 base and J by 5 bases, with 8 bases between. Ten or more counts support this clonotype. The target antigen is unknown.

This clonotype originated in a woman between 40 and 55 years old with Graves disease. Specimen: peripheral blood mononuclear cells (PBMCs), collected when the disease was refractory, from a patient treated with antithyroid drugs. The chain employs TRBV15 and TRBJ1-1; tentatively, D is TRBD1 (6 bases). Written as DNA, the CDR3 is TGTGCCACCAGCAGAGGAGACAGGACTGAAGCTTTCTTT. Translation: CATSRGDRTEAFF.